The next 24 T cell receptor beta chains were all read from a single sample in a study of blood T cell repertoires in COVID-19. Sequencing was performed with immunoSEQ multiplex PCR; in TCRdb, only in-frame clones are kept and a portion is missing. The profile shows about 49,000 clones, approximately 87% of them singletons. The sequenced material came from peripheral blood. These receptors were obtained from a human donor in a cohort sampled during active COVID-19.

CDR3 in DNA: TGTGCCAGCAGTGAAAGGGGAATAGCGGTGAACACTGAAGCTTTCTTT. Protein: CASSERGIAVNTEAFF. The chain links TRBV2 to TRBJ1-1; possibly TRBD1 for D (5 bases). V was clipped by 2 bases and J by 0 bases, with 13 bases between them. The CDR3 runs 16 residues. Germline assignment: CDR1 SNHLY and CDR2 FYNNEI.

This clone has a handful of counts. CDR3 residues: CASSRDSLLNQPQHF. The CDR3, as DNA: TGTGCCAGCAGTCGGGACAGTCTTCTAAATCAGCCCCAGCATTTT. The chain couples TRBV7-9 to TRBJ1-5; 7 bases fit TRBD1. Germline CDR1 reads SEHNR; CDR2 reads FQNEAQ (reference sequence). The CDR3 spans 15 residues. Unmatched junction bases numbered 9, after V lost 6 bases and J lost 4 bases.

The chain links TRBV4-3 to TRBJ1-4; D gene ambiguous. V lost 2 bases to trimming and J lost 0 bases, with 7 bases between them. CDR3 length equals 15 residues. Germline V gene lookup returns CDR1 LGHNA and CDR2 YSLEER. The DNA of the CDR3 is TGCGCCAGCAGCCAAATGCGCGCAACTAATGAAAAACTGTTTTTT. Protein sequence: CASSQMRATNEKLFF.

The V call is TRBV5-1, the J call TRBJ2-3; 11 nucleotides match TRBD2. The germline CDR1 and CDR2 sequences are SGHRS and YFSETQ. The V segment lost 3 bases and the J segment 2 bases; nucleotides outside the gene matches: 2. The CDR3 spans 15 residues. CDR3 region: CASSSSGGPTDTQYF. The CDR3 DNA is TGCGCCAGCAGCTCTAGCGGGGGGCCCACAGATACGCAGTATTTT.

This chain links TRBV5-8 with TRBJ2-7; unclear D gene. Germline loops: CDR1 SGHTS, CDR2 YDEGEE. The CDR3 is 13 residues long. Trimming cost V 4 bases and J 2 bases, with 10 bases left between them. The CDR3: CASSTRRAYEQYF. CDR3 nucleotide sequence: TGTGCCAGCAGCACCCGGAGAGCCTACGAGCAGTACTTC.

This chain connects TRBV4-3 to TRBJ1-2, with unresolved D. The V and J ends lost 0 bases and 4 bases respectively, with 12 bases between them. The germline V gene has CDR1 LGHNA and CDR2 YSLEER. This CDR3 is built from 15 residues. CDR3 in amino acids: CASSQEWRRAYGYTF. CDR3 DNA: TGCGCCAGCAGCCAAGAGTGGAGGCGAGCCTATGGCTACACCTTC.

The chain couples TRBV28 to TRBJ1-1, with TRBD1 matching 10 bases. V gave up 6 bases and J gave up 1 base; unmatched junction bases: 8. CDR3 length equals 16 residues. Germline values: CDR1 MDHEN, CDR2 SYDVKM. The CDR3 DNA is TGTGCCAGCAGCCCAGACAGGGGGCGGGCGAACACTGAAGCTTTCTTT. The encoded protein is CASSPDRGRANTEAFF.

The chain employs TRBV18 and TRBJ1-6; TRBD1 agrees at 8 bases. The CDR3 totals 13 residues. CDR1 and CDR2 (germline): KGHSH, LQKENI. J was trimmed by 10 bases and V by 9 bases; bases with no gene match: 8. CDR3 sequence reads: CARGQEGRSPLHF. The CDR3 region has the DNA TGTGCCAGGGGACAGGAGGGCCGGTCACCCCTCCACTTT.

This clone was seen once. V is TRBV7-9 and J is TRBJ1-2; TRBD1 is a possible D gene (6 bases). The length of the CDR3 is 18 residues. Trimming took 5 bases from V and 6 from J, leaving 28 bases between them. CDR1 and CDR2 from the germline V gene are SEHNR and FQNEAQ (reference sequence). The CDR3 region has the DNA TGTGCCAGCAGCGCATCTTCAGTTGGGTCACAGGGCGGTGATGGCTACACCTTC. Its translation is CASSASSVGSQGGDGYTF.

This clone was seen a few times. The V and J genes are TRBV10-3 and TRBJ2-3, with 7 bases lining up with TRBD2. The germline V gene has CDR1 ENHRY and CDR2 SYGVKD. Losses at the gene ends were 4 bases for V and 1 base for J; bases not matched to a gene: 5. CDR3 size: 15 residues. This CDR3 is CAISVLAEGTDTQYF. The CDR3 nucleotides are TGTGCCATCAGTGTGCTAGCGGAGGGCACAGATACGCAGTATTTT.

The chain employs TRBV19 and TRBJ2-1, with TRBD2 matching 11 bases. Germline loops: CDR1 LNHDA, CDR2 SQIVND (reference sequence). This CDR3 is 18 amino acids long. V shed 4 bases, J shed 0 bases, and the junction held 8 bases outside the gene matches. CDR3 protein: CASSRPTSGKSSYNEQFF. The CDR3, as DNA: TGTGCCAGTAGTAGGCCGACTAGCGGGAAAAGCTCCTACAATGAGCAGTTCTTC.

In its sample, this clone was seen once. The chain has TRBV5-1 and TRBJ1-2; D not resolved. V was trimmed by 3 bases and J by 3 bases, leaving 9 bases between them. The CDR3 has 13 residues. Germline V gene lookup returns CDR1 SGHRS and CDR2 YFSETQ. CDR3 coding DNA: TGCGCCAGCAGCTCTGGCAACGACTATGGCTACACCTTC. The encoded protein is CASSSGNDYGYTF. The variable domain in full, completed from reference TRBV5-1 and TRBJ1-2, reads KAGVTQTPRYLIKTRGQQVTLSCSPISGHRSVSWYQQTPGQGLQFLFEYFSETQRNKGNFPGRFSGRQFSNSRSEMNVSTLELGDSALYLCASSSGNDYGYTFGSGTRLTVV.

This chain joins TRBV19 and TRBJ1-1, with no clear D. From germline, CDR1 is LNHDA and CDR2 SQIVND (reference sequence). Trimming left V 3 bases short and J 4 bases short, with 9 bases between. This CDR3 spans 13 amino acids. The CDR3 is CASSIGTLTEAFF. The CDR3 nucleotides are TGTGCCAGTAGTATTGGCACGCTCACTGAAGCTTTCTTT.

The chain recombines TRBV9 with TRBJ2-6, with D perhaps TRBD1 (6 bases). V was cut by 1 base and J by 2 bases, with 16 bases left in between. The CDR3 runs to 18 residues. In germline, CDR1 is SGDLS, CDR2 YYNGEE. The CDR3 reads CASSVSTGSLTGANVLTF. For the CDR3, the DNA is TGTGCCAGCAGCGTAAGCACAGGGTCTCTTACTGGGGCCAACGTCCTGACTTTC. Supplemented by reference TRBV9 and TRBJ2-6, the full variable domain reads DSGVTQTPKHLITATGQRVTLRCSPRSGDLSVYWYQQSLDQGLQFLIQYYNGEERAKGNILERFSAQQFPDLHSELNLSSLELGDSALYFCASSVSTGSLTGANVLTFGAGSRLTVL.

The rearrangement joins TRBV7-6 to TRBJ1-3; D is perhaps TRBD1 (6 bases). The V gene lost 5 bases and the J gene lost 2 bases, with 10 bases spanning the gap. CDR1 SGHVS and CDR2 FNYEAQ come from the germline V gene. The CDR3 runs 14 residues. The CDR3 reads CASSVSGAGNTIYF. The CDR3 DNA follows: TGTGCCAGCAGCGTATCAGGGGCTGGAAACACCATATATTTT. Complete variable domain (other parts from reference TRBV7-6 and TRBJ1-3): GAGVSQSPRYKVTKRGQDVALRCDPISGHVSLYWYRQALGQGPEFLTYFNYEAQQDKSGLPNDRFSAERPEGSISTLTIQRTEQRDSAMYRCASSVSGAGNTIYFGEGSWLTVV.

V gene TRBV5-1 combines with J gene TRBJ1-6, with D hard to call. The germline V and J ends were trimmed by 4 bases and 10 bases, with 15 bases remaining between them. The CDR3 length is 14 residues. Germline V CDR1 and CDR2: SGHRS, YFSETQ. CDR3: CASSPSGFGSPLHF. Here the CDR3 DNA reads TGCGCCAGCAGCCCTTCGGGGTTCGGATCACCCCTCCACTTT.

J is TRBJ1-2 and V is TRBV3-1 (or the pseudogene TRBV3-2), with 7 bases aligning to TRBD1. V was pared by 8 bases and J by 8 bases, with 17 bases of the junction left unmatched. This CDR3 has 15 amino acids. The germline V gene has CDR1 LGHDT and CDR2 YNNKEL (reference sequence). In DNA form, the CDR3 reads TGTGCCAGCTCACCAGGGGGACAGACTGTATTCGGCTACACCTTC. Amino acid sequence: CASSPGGQTVFGYTF.

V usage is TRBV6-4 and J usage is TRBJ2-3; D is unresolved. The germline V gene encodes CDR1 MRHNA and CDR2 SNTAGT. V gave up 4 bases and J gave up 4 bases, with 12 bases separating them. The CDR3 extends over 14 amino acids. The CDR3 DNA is TGTGCCAGCAGTGTTCGAGGTGTCGCAGATACGCAGTATTTT. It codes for CASSVRGVADTQYF.

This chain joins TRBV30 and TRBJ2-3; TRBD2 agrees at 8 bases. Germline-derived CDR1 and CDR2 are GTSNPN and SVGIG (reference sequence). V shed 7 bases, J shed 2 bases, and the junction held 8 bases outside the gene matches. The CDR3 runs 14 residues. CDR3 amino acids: CAFNSGSPTDTQYF. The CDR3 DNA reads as TGTGCCTTCAACAGCGGGAGTCCCACAGATACGCAGTATTTT. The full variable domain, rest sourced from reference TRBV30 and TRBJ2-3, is SQTIHQWPATLVQPVGSPLSLECTVEGTSNPNLYWYRQAAGRGLQLLFYSVGIGQISSEVPQNLSASRPQDRQFILSSKKLLLSDSGFYLCAFNSGSPTDTQYFGPGTRLTVL.

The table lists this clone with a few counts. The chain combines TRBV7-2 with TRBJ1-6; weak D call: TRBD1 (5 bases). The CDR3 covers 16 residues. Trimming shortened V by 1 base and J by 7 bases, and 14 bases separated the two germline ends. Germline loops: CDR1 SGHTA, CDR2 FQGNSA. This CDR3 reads CASSLVDSASNSPLHF. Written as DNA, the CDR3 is TGTGCCAGCAGCTTAGTAGACAGCGCCTCCAATTCACCCCTCCACTTT.

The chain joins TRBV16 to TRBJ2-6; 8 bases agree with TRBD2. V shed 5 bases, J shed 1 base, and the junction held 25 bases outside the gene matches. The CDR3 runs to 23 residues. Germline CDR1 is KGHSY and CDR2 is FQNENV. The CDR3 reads CASSSHLPYLGGAQFSGANVLTF. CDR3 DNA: TGTGCCAGCAGCTCACACCTCCCGTATCTCGGGGGGGCGCAATTTTCTGGGGCCAACGTCCTGACTTTC.

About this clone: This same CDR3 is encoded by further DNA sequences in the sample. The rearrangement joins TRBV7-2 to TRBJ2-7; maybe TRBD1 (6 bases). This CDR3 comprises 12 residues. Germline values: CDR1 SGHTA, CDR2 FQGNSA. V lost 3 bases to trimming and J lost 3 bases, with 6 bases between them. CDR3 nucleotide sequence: TGTGCCAGCAGCTTCAGGGGCTACGAGCAGTACTTC. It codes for CASSFRGYEQYF.

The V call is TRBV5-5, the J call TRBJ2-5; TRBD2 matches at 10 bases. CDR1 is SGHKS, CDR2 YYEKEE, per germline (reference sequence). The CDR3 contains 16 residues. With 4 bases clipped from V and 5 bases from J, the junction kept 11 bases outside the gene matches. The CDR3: CASSPPSGGIRETQYF. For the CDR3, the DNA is TGTGCCAGCAGCCCTCCTAGCGGGGGAATTAGGGAGACCCAGTACTTC.

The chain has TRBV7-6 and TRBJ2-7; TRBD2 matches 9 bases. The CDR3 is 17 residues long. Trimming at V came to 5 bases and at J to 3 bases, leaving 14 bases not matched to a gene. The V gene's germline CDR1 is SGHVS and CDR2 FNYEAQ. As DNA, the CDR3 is TGTGCCAGCAGCACACAATTGCGGGGACTAGCCATCTACGAGCAGTACTTC. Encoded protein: CASSTQLRGLAIYEQYF.